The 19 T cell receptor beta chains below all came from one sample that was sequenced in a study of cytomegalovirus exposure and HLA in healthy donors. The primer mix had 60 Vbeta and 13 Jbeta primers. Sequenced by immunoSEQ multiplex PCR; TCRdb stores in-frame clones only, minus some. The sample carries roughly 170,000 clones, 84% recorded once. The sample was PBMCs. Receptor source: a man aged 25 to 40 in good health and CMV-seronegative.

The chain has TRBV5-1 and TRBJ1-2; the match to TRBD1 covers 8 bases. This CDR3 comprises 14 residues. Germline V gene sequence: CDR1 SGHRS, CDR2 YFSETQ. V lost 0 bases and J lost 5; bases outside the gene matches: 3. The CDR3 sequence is CASSLDRTGYGYTF. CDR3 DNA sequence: TGCGCCAGCAGCTTGGACAGGACAGGGTATGGCTACACCTTC.

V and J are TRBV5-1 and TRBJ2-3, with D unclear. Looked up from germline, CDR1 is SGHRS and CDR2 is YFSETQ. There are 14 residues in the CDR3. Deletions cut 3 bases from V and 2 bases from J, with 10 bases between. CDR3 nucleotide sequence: TGCGCCAGCAGCTCGAGACTGGCCACAGATACGCAGTATTTT. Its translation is CASSSRLATDTQYF.

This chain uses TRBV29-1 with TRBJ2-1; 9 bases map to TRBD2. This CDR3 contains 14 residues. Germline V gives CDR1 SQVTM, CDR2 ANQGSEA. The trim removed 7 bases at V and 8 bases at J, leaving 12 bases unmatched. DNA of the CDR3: TGCAGCGGCCAAAGGGGCGGGAGGGGGGATGAGCAGTTCTTC. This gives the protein CSGQRGGRGDEQFF.

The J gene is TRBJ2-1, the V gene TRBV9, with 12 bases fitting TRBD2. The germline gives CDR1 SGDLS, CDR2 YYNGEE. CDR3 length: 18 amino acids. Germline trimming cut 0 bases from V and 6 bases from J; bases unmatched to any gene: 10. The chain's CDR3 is CASSVVGVTSGGRNEQFF. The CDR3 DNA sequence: TGTGCCAGCAGCGTAGTGGGTGTAACTAGCGGGGGGCGCAATGAGCAGTTCTTC.

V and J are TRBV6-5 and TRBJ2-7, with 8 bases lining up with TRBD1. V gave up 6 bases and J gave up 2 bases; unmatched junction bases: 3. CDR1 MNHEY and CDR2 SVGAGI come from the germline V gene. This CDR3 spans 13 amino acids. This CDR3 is CASSLDRAYEQYF. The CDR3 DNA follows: TGTGCCAGCAGCCTGGACAGGGCCTACGAGCAGTACTTC.

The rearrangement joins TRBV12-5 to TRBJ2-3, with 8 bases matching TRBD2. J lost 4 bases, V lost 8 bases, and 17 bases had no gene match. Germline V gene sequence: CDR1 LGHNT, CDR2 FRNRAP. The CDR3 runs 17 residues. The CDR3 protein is CASNPFGGGPPPDTQYF. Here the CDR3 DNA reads TGTGCTAGTAACCCCTTTGGCGGGGGGCCTCCACCAGATACGCAGTATTTT.

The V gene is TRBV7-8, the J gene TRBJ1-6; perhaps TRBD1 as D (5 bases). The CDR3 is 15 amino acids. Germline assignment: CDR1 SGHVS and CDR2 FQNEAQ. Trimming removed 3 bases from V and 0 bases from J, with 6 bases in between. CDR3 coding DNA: TGTGCCAGCAGCTTCGACAGCTCCTATAATTCACCCCTCCACTTT. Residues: CASSFDSSYNSPLHF.

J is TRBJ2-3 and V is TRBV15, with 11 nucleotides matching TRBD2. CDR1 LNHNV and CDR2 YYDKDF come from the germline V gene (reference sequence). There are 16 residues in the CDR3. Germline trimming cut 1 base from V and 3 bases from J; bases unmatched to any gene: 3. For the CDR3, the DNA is TGTGCCACCAGCAGAGTAGGGACTAGCGGAACAGATACGCAGTATTTT. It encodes CATSRVGTSGTDTQYF.

CDR3 loop: CASSQDPPRGGYYGYTF. The CDR3 region has the DNA TGCGCCAGCAGCCAAGACCCCCCCCGGGGAGGATACTATGGCTACACCTTC. This chain connects TRBV4-3 to TRBJ1-2; D is uncertain. The V gene's germline CDR1 is LGHNA and CDR2 YSLEER. This CDR3 is 17 amino acids long. V lost 0 bases and J 3 bases, leaving 17 bases between the germline ends.

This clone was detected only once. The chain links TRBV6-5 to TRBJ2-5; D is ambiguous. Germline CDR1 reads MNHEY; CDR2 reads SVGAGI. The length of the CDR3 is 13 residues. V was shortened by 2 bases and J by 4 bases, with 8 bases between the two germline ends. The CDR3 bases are TGTGCCAGCAGTTACGAGGTTGGAGAGACCCAGTACTTC. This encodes CASSYEVGETQYF.

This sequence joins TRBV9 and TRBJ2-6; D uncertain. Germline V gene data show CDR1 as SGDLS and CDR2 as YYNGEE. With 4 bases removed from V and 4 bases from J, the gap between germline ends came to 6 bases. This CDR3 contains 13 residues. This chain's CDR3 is CASSPGGANVLTF. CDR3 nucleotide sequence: TGTGCCAGCAGCCCCGGGGGGGCCAACGTCCTGACTTTC.

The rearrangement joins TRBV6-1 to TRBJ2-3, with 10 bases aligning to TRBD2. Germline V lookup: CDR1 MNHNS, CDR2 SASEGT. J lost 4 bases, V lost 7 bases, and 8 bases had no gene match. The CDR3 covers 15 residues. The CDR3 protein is CASTPGSGGADTQYF. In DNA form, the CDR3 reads TGTGCCAGCACTCCCGGGAGCGGGGGGGCAGATACGCAGTATTTT.

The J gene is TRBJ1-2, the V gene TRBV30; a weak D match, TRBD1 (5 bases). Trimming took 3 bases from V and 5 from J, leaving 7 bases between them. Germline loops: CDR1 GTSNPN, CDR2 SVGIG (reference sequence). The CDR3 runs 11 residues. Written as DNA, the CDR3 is TGTGCCTGGAGGGGGCATTATGGCTACACCTTC. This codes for CAWRGHYGYTF.

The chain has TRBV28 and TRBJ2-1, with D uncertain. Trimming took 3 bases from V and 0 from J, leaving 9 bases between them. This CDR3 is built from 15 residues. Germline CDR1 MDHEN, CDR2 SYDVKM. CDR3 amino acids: CASSLRRSSYNEQFF. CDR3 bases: TGTGCCAGCAGTTTGCGACGGAGCTCCTACAATGAGCAGTTCTTC.

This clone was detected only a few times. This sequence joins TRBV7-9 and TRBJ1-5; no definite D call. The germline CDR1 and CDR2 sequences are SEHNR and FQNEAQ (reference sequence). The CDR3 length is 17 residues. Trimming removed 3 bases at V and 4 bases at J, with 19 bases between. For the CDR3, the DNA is TGTGCCAGCAGCTTTTTGGGCGGGAGTGGGGTGAATCAGCCCCAGCATTTT. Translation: CASSFLGGSGVNQPQHF.

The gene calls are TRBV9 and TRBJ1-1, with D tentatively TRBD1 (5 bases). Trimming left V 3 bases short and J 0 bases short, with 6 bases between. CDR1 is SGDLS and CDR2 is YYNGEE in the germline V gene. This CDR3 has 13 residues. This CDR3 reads CASSATVNTEAFF. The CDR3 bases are TGTGCCAGCAGCGCGACAGTGAACACTGAAGCTTTCTTT.

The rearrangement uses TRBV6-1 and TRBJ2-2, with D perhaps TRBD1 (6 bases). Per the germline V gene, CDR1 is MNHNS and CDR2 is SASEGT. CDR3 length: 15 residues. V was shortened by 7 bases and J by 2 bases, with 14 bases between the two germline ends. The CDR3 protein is CASNRGTLNTGELFF. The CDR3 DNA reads TGTGCCAGCAACAGAGGGACACTTAACACCGGGGAGCTGTTTTTT.

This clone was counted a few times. This CDR3 is CASSLLGGVAYEQYF. The CDR3 nucleotides are TGTGCCAGCAGTTTATTAGGGGGAGTTGCCTACGAGCAGTACTTC. The chain combines TRBV28 with TRBJ2-7; D is perhaps TRBD1 (6 bases). Per the germline V gene, CDR1 is MDHEN and CDR2 is SYDVKM. V lost 1 base, J lost 2 bases, and 12 bases lay in between. The CDR3 consists of 15 residues.

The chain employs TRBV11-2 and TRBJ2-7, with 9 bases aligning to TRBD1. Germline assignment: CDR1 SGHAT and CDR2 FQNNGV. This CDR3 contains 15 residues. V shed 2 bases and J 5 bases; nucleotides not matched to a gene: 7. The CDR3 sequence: CASSLTGGLGNEQYF. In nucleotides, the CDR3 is TGTGCCAGCAGCTTAACAGGGGGCCTCGGGAACGAGCAGTACTTC.